Below are 20 T cell receptor beta chains sequenced from a single sample in a study of spatial heterogeneity in lung cancer. TCRdb re-called the 5' RACE reads through MiXCR, storing one row per CDR3 protein. The data hold 40,000 to 45,000 distinct CDR3 sequences, with roughly 13% observed a single time. Time point meaning: sample taken at primary tumor resection. Unsorted samples of tumor, nontumor lung or frozen PBMC had their whole RNA sequenced. Material: PBMCs, obtained at surgery. These TCRs come from a male donor with early-stage non-small cell lung cancer.

The V gene is TRBV6-5, the J gene TRBJ2-7; perhaps D is TRBD1 or TRBD2 (5 bases each). Trimming removed 6 bases from V and 3 bases from J, with 18 bases in between. CDR3 size: 15 residues. Germline V gene sequence: CDR1 MNHEY, CDR2 SVGAGI. The CDR3 region has the DNA TGTGCCAGCAGCCCCCCGGGGACGGTTTACTACGAGCAGTACTTC. Its protein product is CASSPPGTVYYEQYF.

This clonotype was seen a few times. The V call is TRBV10-2, the J call TRBJ1-5, with D unclear. The CDR3 is 14 amino acids. Trimming stripped 6 bases from V and 4 bases from J, with 13 bases between. From germline, CDR1 is WSHSY and CDR2 SAAADI. CDR3 DNA: TGCGCCAGCAGGAGCGGGGTAGGGAATCAGCCCCAGCATTTT. This translates into CASRSGVGNQPQHF.

This clonotype was seen more than once but under ten times. The J gene is TRBJ1-5, the V gene TRBV19, with 8 bases fitting TRBD1. Germline CDR1 reads LNHDA; CDR2 reads SQIVND (reference sequence). The CDR3 runs to 15 residues. J gave up 0 bases and V 10 bases, and 8 bases lay outside the gene matches. CDR3 nucleotide sequence: TGTGCCACCCGGACAGGGCGGATTAGCAATCAGCCCCAGCATTTT. This gives the protein CATRTGRISNQPQHF.

This clonotype was counted between two and nine times. This chain's CDR3 is CASSLSGQGYTGELFF. The CDR3 bases are TGCGCCAGCAGCTTGTCCGGACAGGGTTACACCGGGGAGCTGTTTTTT. The chain carries TRBV5-1 and TRBJ2-2, with 8 bases aligning to TRBD1. V gave up 1 base and J gave up 3 bases; unmatched junction bases: 5. CDR3 length: 16 residues. The V gene's germline CDR1 is SGHRS and CDR2 YFSETQ.

This clonotype occurred many times. The V call is TRBV10-2, the J call TRBJ2-5; D is unresolved. In germline, CDR1 is WSHSY, CDR2 SAAADI. V shed 5 bases and J shed 1 base, with 17 bases lying between them. This CDR3 spans 16 amino acids. CDR3 sequence: CASSRTSDLGQETQYF. The CDR3, as DNA: TGCGCCAGCAGTAGGACCTCCGACTTAGGCCAAGAGACCCAGTACTTC.

This clonotype turned up a few times. The chain uses TRBV10-3 and TRBJ2-1, with no clear D. The CDR3 is 14 amino acids. Germline V gene lookup returns CDR1 ENHRY and CDR2 SYGVKD. Trimming stripped 3 bases from V and 0 bases from J, with 6 bases between. CDR3 bases: TGTGCCATCAGTGAACAGAGCTCCTACAATGAGCAGTTCTTC. As protein: CAISEQSSYNEQFF.

This clonotype was seen a few times. The chain employs TRBV6-6 and TRBJ2-1; perhaps TRBD1 as D (5 bases). The CDR3 is 16 amino acids. Deletions cut 0 bases from V and 4 bases from J, with 13 bases between. In germline, CDR1 is MNHNY, CDR2 SVGAGI (reference sequence). CDR3 sequence reads: CASSYSVWGRYNEQFF. The CDR3 DNA follows: TGTGCCAGCAGTTACTCGGTCTGGGGCAGATACAATGAGCAGTTCTTC.

The chain carries TRBV7-9 and TRBJ2-3; D ambiguous. Per the germline V gene, CDR1 is SEHNR and CDR2 is FQNEAQ (reference sequence). V was clipped by 5 bases and J by 5 bases, with 11 bases between them. This CDR3 is 13 amino acids long. CDR3 nucleotides: TGTGCCAGCAGCCCACCCCCGGGAGATACGCAGTATTTT. Its translation: CASSPPPGDTQYF. The entire variable domain, with the rest obtained from reference TRBV7-9 and TRBJ2-3, is as follows: DTGVSQNPRHKITKRGQNVTFRCDPISEHNRLYWYRQTLGQGPEFLTYFQNEAQLEKSRLLSDRFSAERPKGSFSTLEIQRTEQGDSAMYLCASSPPPGDTQYFGPGTRLTVL.

This clonotype was detected many times. The V call is TRBV4-3, the J call TRBJ1-5; TRBD1 is a possible D gene (6 bases). This CDR3 is built from 15 residues. Germline loops: CDR1 LGHNA, CDR2 YSLEER. V was pared by 2 bases and J by 7 bases, with 15 bases between. The CDR3 loop reads CASSQYTGWKQPQHF. The CDR3 DNA follows: TGCGCCAGCAGCCAATACACAGGGTGGAAACAGCCCCAGCATTTT.

The V and J genes are TRBV7-2 and TRBJ2-1; TRBD2 might be the D (5 bases). The CDR3 covers 15 residues. Trimming left V 4 bases short and J 4 bases short, with 14 bases between. The germline CDR1 and CDR2 sequences are SGHTA and FQGNSA. DNA for the CDR3: TGTGCCAGCAGCTCCCTAGGACTGGCTTACAATGAGCAGTTCTTC. Translated, it gives CASSSLGLAYNEQFF.

The chain is built from TRBV6-6 and TRBJ2-1, with a weak D call TRBD1 (6 bases). Germline loops: CDR1 MNHNY, CDR2 SVGAGI (reference sequence). The length of the CDR3 is 17 residues. The V end lost 2 bases, the J end lost 5 bases, and 19 bases lay between the germline ends. DNA of the CDR3: TGTGCCAGCAGTTACCCGATTAAACAGGGCTTCCACAATGAGCAGTTCTTC. This encodes CASSYPIKQGFHNEQFF.

The chain uses TRBV4-2 and TRBJ2-3; 11 nucleotides line up with TRBD1. Germline loops: CDR1 LGHNA, CDR2 YNFKEQ. V lost 4 bases and J lost 2; bases outside the gene matches: 5. This CDR3 has 16 amino acids. CDR3 DNA: TGTGCCAGCAGCCTAAGGGGACAGGGGGACACAGATACGCAGTATTTT. Protein product: CASSLRGQGDTDTQYF.

This sequence joins TRBV20-1 and TRBJ1-3, with D perhaps TRBD1 (5 bases). Trimming shortened V by 0 bases and J by 3 bases, and 12 bases separated the two germline ends. Germline values: CDR1 DFQATT, CDR2 SNEGSKA (reference sequence). The CDR3 runs to 15 residues. The CDR3 coding sequence is TGCAGTGCTAGAGATCAGCGGGGGTTTGGAAACACCATATATTTT. It is translated as CSARDQRGFGNTIYF.

This chain uses TRBV7-9 with TRBJ2-3, with TRBD2 matching 7 bases. The junction had 14 bases not matched to a gene; V was cut back by 5 bases and J by 6 bases. The germline V gene encodes CDR1 SEHNR and CDR2 FQNEAQ (reference sequence). The CDR3 is 16 residues long. The CDR3 nucleotides read TGTGCCAGCAGCGGCCAGCTACGCGGGGGATCCGATACGCAGTATTTT. Its protein product is CASSGQLRGGSDTQYF. The full variable domain, its missing parts supplied by reference TRBV7-9 and TRBJ2-3, is DTGVSQNPRHKITKRGQNVTFRCDPISEHNRLYWYRQTLGQGPEFLTYFQNEAQLEKSRLLSDRFSAERPKGSFSTLEIQRTEQGDSAMYLCASSGQLRGGSDTQYFGPGTRLTVL.

By proportion, this clonotype is medium-sized. The V and J genes are TRBV28 and TRBJ2-5; tentative D call: TRBD1 (6 bases). The CDR3 spans 16 residues. V was clipped by 3 bases and J by 2 bases, with 16 bases between them. CDR1 MDHEN and CDR2 SYDVKM come from the germline V gene. Here the CDR3 DNA reads TGTGCCAGCAGTTTCCACACAGGGAAGGAACAAGAGACCCAGTACTTC. It translates to CASSFHTGKEQETQYF.

This clonotype is a singleton in its sample. CDR3 nucleotides: TGTGCCAGCGGGCTTCTTGGAGACGAGCAGTACTTC. This translates into CASGLLGDEQYF. This chain joins TRBV27 and TRBJ2-7, with D uncertain. Trimming left V 8 bases short and J 5 bases short, with 13 bases between. Germline V gives CDR1 MNHEY, CDR2 SMNVEV (reference sequence). There are 12 residues in the CDR3.

This clonotype was detected a few times. V gene TRBV7-9 combines with J gene TRBJ1-6; no clear D gene. The CDR3 has 14 residues. V lost 7 bases and J 8 bases, leaving 15 bases between the germline ends. Looked up from germline, CDR1 is SEHNR and CDR2 is FQNEAQ (reference sequence). CDR3 nucleotide sequence: TGTGCCAGCATCGCACGGGGAAAGGATTCACCCCTCCACTTT. As protein: CASIARGKDSPLHF.

The chain carries TRBV5-6 and TRBJ1-1; perhaps TRBD1 as D (5 bases). Germline V gene lookup returns CDR1 SGHDT and CDR2 YYEEEE. Trimming shortened V by 0 bases and J by 1 base, and 13 bases separated the two germline ends. The CDR3 length is 16 residues. The CDR3 loop reads CASSLGSGYSNTEAFF. CDR3 sequence (DNA): TGTGCCAGCAGCTTGGGGTCAGGGTATTCGAACACTGAAGCTTTCTTT.

The chain recombines TRBV20-1 with TRBJ2-1; 10 bases are shared with TRBD2. Germline V gives CDR1 DFQATT, CDR2 SNEGSKA (reference sequence). The CDR3 spans 16 residues. Trimming at V came to 3 bases and at J to 2 bases, leaving 7 bases not matched to a gene. The CDR3 bases are TGCAGTGCTAGGACAGGAACTAGCGGGGCCTACAATGAGCAGTTCTTC. This translates into CSARTGTSGAYNEQFF.

This clonotype occurred a few times. V usage is TRBV28 and J usage is TRBJ2-3; D remains ambiguous. The CDR3 has 16 residues. Germline CDR1 is MDHEN and CDR2 is SYDVKM. V lost 5 bases and J 2 bases, leaving 17 bases between the germline ends. The CDR3 reads CASSLSASTTTDTQYF. Written as DNA, the CDR3 is TGTGCCAGCAGTCTCTCGGCCTCTACTACCACAGATACGCAGTATTTT.